The rows below give T cell receptor beta chains drawn from one sample of a study of T cells after somatic rescue of genetic block. This table comes from immunoSEQ multiplex PCR, and its TCRdb copy is limited to in-frame clones, with some not included. The sample includes 70,000 or so clones, about 92% of them seen just once. The sequenced material came from peripheral blood mononuclear cells (PBMCs). The receptors were sampled from a man aged 40-50 years. The conserved cysteine and the conserved F or W are not part of the CDR3 here.

j_call,v_call,cdr3_aa
TRBJ2-4,TRBV4-1,ASSQGRGQGLAKNIQY
TRBJ2-7,TRBV4-1,ASSQGGTSGRYEQY
TRBJ1-2,TRBV6-1,ASREPADRGRGYT
TRBJ1-3,TRBV28,ASSYRITGLHSGNTIY
TRBJ1-1,TRBV7-9,ASSLVVNTEAF
TRBJ2-2,TRBV9,ASSVASAGELF
TRBJ1-4,TRBV25-1,ASGDRNNEKLF
TRBJ2-6,TRBV30,AWSADRYSGANVLT
TRBJ1-3,TRBV5-1,ASSLGQSNSGNTIY
TRBJ2-1,TRBV5-4,ASSRTSGTDNEQF
TRBJ2-5,TRBV7-2,ASSLGSVGAKTQY
TRBJ1-2,TRBV5-1,ASSLPGSDGYT
TRBJ2-5,TRBV6-1,ASTDEGHQETQY